This T cell receptor (beta chain) was observed in a study of T cell repertoires in cytomegalovirus infection. Study-level background: An indication of both CMV infection and matching HLA type came from public TCR beta signatures. Notes on the study in general: Summed frequency of public TCR beta families distinguished CMV carriers with the relevant HLA. The response measured ex vivo was dominated by TCR beta clonotypes (HLA-C-restricted and CMV-specific).

MiXCR, run by TCRdb on the reads, gives a single entry per CDR3 protein. The table has some 680,000 distinct CDR3 sequences, 35% seen once. This clonotype was seen a few times. Its cognate antigen is unknown. J gave up 7 bases and V 6 bases, and 19 bases lay outside the gene matches. The CDR3 covers 17 residues. Per germline, CDR1 MNHGY and CDR2 SAAAGT. This TCR was sampled from a human donor in good health (CMV status not recorded). Some clones in this sample may be carry-over from other donors' samples. The chain combines TRBV6-8 with TRBJ1-1; 8 bases are a match to TRBD1. The sequenced material came from PBMCs. CDR3 in amino acids: CASRSLKLDRDKGEAFF. The CDR3, as DNA: TGTGCCAGCAGATCACTGAAACTGGACAGGGACAAGGGTGAAGCTTTCTTT.